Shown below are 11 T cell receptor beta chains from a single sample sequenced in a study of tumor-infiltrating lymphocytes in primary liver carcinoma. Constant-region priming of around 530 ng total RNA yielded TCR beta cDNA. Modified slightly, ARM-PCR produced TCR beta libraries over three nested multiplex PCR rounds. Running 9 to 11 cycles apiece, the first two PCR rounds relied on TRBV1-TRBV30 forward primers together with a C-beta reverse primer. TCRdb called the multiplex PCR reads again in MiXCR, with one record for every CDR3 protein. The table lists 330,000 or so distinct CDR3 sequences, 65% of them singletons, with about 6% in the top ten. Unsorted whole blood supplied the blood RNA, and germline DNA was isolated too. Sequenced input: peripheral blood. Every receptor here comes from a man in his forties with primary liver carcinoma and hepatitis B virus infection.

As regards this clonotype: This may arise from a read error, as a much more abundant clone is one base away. The CDR3 loop reads CASSPTGEAKTEAFF. The CDR3 DNA follows: TGTGCCAGCAGTCCGACGGGCGAGGCGAAGACTGAAGCTTTCTTT. The V and J genes are TRBV12-3 or TRBV12-4 and TRBJ1-1; D is uncertain. V lost 5 bases and J lost 5, with 18 bases in between. The CDR3 runs 15 residues.

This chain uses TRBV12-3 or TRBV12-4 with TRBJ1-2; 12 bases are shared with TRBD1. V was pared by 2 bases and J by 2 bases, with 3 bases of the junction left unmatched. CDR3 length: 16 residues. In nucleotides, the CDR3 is TGTGCCAGCAGTTTAAAAGGGACAGGGGGCAACTATGGCTACACCTTC. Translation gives CASSLKGTGGNYGYTF.

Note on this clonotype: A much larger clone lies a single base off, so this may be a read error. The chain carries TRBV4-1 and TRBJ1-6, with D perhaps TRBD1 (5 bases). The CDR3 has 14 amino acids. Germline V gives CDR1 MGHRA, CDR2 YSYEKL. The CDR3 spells CASSQGWGNSPLYF. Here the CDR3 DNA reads TGCGCCAGCAGCCAAGGTTGGGGGAATTCACCCCTCTACTTT.

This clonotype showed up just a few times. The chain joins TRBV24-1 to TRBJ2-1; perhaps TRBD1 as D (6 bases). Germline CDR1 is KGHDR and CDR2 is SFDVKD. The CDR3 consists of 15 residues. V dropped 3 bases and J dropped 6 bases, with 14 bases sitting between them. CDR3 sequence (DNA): TGTGCCACCAGTGATCCGGGACAAAAACTCAATGAGCAGTTCTTC. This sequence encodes CATSDPGQKLNEQFF.

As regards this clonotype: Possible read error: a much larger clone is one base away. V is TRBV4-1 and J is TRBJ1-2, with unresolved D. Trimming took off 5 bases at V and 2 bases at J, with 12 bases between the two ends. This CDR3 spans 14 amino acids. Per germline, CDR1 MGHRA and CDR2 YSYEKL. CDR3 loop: CASSREHTNYGYTF. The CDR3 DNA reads TGCGCCAGCAGCAGGGAACATACGAACTATGGCTACACCTTC.

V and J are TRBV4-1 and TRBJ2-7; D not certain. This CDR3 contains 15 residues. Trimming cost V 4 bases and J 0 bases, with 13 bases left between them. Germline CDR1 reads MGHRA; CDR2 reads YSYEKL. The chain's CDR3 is CASSRDPQSSYEQYF. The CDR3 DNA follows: TGCGCCAGCAGCCGAGACCCCCAGAGCTCCTACGAGCAGTACTTC.

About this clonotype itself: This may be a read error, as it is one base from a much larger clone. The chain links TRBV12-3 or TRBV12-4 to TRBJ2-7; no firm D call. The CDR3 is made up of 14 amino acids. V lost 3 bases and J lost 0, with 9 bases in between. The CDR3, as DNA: TGTGCCAGCAGTTTCGACCCCTACTCCTACGAGCAGTACTTC. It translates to CASSFDPYSYEQYF.

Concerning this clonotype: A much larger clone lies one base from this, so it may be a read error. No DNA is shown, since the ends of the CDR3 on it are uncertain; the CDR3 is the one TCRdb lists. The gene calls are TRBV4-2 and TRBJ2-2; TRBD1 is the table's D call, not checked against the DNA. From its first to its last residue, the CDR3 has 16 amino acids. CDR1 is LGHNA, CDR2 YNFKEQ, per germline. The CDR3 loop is CASSQVGQGNTGEQFF.

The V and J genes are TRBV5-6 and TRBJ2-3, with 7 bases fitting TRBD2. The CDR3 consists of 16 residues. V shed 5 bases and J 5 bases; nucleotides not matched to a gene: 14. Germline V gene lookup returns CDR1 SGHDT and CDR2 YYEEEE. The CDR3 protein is CASSPVLAGVRDTQYF. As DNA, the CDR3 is TGTGCCAGCAGTCCAGTTCTCGCGGGAGTGAGAGATACGCAGTATTTT.

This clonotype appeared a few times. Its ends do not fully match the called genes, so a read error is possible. As DNA, the CDR3 is TGTACCAGCAGCTTAGTCAATTCACCCCTCCACTTT. Protein: CTSSLVNSPLHF. The rearrangement joins TRBV11-2 to TRBJ1-6; no firm D call. CDR1 is SGHAT and CDR2 is FQNNGV in the germline V gene. CDR3 length equals 12 residues. Full variable domain (missing parts from reference TRBV11-2 and TRBJ1-6): EAGVAQSPRYKIIEKRQSVAFWCNPISGHATLYWYQQILGQGPKLLIQFQNNGVVDDSQLPKDRFSAERLKGVDSTLKIQPAKLEDSAVYLCTSSLVNSPLHFGNGTRLTVT.

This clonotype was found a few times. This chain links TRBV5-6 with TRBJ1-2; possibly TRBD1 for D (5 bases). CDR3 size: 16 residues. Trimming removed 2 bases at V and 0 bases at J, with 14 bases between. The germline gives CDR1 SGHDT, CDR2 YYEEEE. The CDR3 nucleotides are TGTGCCAGCAGCTTAGAAACAGGATCGGCTAACTATGGCTACACCTTC. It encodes CASSLETGSANYGYTF.